This T cell receptor beta chain was sequenced in a study of Graves' ophthalmopathy and Graves' hyperthyroidism. This clonotype was counted ten times or more. RNA transcripts yielded amplified TCR beta CDR3 regions. Second-round multiplex PCR followed a first-round RT-PCR using HTBI primers. Each CDR3 protein gets one entry after TCRdb re-called the multiplex PCR reads with MiXCR. The data show fewer than 650,000 distinct CDR3 sequences, with around a fifth seen just once and approximately 7.7% held by the top ten. Trimming removed 3 bases at V and 6 bases at J, with 11 bases between. Germline CDR1 and CDR2: MNHEY and SVGAGI. This CDR3 has 13 residues.

This receptor was identified in a woman younger than 35 with stable Graves' hyperthyroidism. Some clones in this sample may be carry-over from other donors' samples. Sequencing was done on a sample of peripheral blood. The chain links TRBV6-5 to TRBJ1-1; the D gene is possibly TRBD1 (6 bases). CDR3 in DNA: TGTGCCAGCAGTTATTATGAGGGGGCTGAAGCTTTCTTT. Amino acid sequence: CASSYYEGAEAFF.